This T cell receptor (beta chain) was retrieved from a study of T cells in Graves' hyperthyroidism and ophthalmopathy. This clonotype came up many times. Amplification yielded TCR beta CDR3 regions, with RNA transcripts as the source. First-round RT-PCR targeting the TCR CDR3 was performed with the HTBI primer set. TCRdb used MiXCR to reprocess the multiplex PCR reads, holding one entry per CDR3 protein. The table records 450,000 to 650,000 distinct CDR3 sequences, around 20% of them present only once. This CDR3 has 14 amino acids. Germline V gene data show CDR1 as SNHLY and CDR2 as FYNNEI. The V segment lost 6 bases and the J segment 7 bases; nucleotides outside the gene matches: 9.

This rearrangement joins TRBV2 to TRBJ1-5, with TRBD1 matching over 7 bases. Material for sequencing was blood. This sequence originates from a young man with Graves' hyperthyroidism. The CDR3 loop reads CASRRDRVKQPQHF. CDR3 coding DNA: TGTGCCAGCAGAAGAGACAGGGTTAAGCAGCCCCAGCATTTT. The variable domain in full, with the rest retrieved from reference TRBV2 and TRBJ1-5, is EPEVTQTPSHQVTQMGQEVILRCVPISNHLYFYWYRQILGQKVEFLVSFYNNEISEKSEIFDDQFSVERPDGSNFTLKIRSTKLEDSAMYFCASRRDRVKQPQHFGDGTRLSIL.